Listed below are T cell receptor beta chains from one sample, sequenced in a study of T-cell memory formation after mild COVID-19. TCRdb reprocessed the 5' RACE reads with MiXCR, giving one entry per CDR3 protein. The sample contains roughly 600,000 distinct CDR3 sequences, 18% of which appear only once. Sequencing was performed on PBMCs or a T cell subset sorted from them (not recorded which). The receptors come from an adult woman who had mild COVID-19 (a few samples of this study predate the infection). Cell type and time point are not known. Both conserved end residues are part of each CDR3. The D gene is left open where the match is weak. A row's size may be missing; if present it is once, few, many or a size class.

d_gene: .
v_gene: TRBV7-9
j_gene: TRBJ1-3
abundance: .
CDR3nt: TGTGCCAGCAGCTTAGAGGCCAGCTCCTCTGGAAACACCATATATTTT
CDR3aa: CASSLEASSSGNTIYF

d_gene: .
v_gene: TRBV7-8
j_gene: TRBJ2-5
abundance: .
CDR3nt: TGTGCCAGCAGCACCGGCGGGCCCTCCAGGTGGTTGTTAGAGACCCAGTACTTC
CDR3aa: CASSTGGPSRWLLETQYF

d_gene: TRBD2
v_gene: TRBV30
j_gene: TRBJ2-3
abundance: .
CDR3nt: TGTGCCTGGAGTGTACGGGGGGGGTTGGCAGATACGCAGTATTTT
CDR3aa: CAWSVRGGLADTQYF

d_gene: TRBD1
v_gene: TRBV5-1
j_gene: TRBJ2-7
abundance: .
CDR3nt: TGCGCCAGCAGCTATATTCAGGGGGCCTACGAGCAGTACTTC
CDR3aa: CASSYIQGAYEQYF

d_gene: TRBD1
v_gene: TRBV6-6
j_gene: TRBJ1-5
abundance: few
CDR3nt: TGTGCCAGCAGTTGGGGGACAGAATATCAGCCCCAGCATTTT
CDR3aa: CASSWGTEYQPQHF

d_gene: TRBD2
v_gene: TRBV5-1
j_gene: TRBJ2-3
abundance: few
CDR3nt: TGCGCCAGCAGCTTAGGGACTAGCGGAAGCACAGATACGCAGTATTTT
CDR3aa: CASSLGTSGSTDTQYF

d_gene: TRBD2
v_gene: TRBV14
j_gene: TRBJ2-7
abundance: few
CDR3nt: TGTGCCAGCAGCGATAGCGGGGGTCCCCTCTACGAGCAGTACTTC
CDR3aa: CASSDSGGPLYEQYF

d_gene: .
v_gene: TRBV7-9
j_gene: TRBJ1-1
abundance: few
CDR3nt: TGTGCCAGCAGCTTTCCCACTGAAGCTTTCTTT
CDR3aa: CASSFPTEAFF

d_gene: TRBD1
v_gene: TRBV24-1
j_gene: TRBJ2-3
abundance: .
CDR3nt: TGTGCCACCAGTGATCGGGACAGATACACAGATACGCAGTATTTT
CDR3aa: CATSDRDRYTDTQYF

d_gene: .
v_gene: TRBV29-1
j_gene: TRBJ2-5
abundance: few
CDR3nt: TGCAGCGTTTTGTATGCGACAGTCCAAGAGACCCAGTACTTC
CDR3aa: CSVLYATVQETQYF

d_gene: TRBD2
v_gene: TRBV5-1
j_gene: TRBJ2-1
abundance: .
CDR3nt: TGCGCCAGCAGCTTGGCTAGCGGGGGCCCCAGGGAGCAGTTCTTC
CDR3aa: CASSLASGGPREQFF

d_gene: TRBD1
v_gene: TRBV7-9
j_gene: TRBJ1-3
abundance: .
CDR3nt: TGTGCCAGCACCCCAGGGGGGGCGGAGACTGGAAACACCATATATTTT
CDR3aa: CASTPGGAETGNTIYF

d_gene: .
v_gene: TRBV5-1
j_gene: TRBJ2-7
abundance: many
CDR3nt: TGCGCCAGCAGCTTAGGGTCATACTCCTACGAGCAGTACTTC
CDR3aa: CASSLGSYSYEQYF

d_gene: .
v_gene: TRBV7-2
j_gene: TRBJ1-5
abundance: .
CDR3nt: TGTGCCAGCAGCTTAGAGGCAGTTAGCAATCAGCCCCAGCATTTT
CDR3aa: CASSLEAVSNQPQHF

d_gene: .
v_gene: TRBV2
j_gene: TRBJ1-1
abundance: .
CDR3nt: TGTGCCAGCAGTGGCGGGACAATGAACACTGAAGCTTTCTTT
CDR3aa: CASSGGTMNTEAFF

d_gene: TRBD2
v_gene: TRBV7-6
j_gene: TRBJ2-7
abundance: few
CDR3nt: TGTGCCAGCAGCTTCGAAGCGGGGACCCCCTACGAGCAGTACTTC
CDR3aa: CASSFEAGTPYEQYF

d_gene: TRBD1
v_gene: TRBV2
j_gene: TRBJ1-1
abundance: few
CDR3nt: TGTGCCAGCAGGGGCACAGGGGCGACTGAAGCTTTCTTT
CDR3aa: CASRGTGATEAFF

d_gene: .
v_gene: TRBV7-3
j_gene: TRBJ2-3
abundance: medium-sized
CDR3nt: TGTGCCAGCAGCTCATTAGCAAGGAGCACAGATACGCAGTATTTT
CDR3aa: CASSSLARSTDTQYF

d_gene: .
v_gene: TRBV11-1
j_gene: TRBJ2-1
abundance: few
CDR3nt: TGTGCCAGCAGCTCCGGGCGGGGGCACAATGAGCAGTTCTTC
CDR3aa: CASSSGRGHNEQFF

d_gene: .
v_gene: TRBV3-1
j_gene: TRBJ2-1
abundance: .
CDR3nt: TGTGCCAGCAGCCAAGAGGGTCGGAATGAGCAGTTCTTC
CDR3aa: CASSQEGRNEQFF

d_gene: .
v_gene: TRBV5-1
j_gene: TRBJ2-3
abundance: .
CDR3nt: TGCGCCAGCAGCTTACAGGGCGGGCTCCCAGATACGCAGTATTTT
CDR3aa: CASSLQGGLPDTQYF

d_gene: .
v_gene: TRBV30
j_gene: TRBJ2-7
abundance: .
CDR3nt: TGTGCCTGGACAGGGCAGGGGAGCTCCTACGAGCAGTACTTC
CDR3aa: CAWTGQGSSYEQYF

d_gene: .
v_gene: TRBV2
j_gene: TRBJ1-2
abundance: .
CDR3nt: TGTGCCAGCAGTGAAGCGCCCTGGGGCTACACCTTC
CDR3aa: CASSEAPWGYTF

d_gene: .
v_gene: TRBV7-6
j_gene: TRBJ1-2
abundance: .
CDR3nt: TGTGCCAGCAGCTTATCCCCAAATCTTCGTTTCTATGGCTACACCTTC
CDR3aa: CASSLSPNLRFYGYTF

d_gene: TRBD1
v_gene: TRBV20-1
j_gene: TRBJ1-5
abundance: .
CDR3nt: TGCAGTGCTAGAGAGACAGGGGAAAGCAATCAGCCCCAGCATTTT
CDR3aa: CSARETGESNQPQHF

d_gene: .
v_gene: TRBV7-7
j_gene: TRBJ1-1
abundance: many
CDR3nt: TGTGCCAGCAGCCCCTCCCTGAACACTGAAGCTTTCTTT
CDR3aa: CASSPSLNTEAFF

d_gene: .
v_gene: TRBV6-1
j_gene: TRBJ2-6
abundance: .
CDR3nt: TGTGCCAGCAGAATCCTAGCGACGGGGGCCAACGTCCTGACTTTC
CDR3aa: CASRILATGANVLTF

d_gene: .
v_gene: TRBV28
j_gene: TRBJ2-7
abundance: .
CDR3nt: TGTGCCAGCAGATCACCCGGGACGGGGGTCTTCGAGCAGTACTTC
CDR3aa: CASRSPGTGVFEQYF

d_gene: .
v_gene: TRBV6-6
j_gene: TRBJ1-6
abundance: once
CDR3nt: TGTGCCAGCAGCCACGCAGGGTTGCCCCTCCACTTT
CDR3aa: CASSHAGLPLHF

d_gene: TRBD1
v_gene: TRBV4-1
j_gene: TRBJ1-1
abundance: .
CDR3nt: TGCGCCAGCAGCCACCTGGGACAGCCACCCACTGAAGCTTTCTTT
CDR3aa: CASSHLGQPPTEAFF

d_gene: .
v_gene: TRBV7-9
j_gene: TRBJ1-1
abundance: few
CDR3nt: TGTGCCAGCACTTGGCGGACTGAAGCTTTCTTT
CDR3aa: CASTWRTEAFF

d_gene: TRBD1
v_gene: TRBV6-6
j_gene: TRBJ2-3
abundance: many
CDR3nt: TGTGCCAGCAGTTTCGGGGGACAGGGGGCAGATACGCAGTATTTT
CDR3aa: CASSFGGQGADTQYF

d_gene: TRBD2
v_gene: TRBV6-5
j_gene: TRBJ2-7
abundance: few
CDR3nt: TGTGCCAGCAGTTACTCTAGCGGGAGTCACCACGAGCAGTACTTC
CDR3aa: CASSYSSGSHHEQYF

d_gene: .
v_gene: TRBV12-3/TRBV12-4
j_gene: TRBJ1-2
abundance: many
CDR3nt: TGTGCCAGCAGTTTGGCGGGAGGTTATTATGGCTACACCTTC
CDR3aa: CASSLAGGYYGYTF